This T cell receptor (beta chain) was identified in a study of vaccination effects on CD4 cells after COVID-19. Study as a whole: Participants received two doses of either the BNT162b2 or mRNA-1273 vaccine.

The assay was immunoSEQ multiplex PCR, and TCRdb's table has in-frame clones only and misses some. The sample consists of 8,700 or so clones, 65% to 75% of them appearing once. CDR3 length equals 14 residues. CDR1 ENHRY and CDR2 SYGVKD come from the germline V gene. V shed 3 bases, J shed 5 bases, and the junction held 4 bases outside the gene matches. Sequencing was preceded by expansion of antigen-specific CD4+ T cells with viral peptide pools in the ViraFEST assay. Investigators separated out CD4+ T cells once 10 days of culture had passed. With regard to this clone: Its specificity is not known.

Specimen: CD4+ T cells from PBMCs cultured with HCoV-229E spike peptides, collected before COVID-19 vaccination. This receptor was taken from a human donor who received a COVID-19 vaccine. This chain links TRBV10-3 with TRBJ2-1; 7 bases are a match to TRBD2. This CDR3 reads CAISDREGNNEQFF. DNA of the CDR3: TGTGCCATCAGTGACAGGGAGGGAAACAATGAGCAGTTCTTC.